This T cell receptor beta chain was retrieved from a study of identical twins. General study results and limits: Twins shared out-of-frame alpha sequences with excess low generation probability.

This clonotype was seen a handful of times. The target antigen is unknown. Germline CDR1 SGHAT, CDR2 FQNNGV. The CDR3 extends over 15 amino acids. Trimming stripped 5 bases from V and 0 bases from J, with 13 bases between. Through template switching, a universal primer site was introduced, and the cDNA contained unique molecular identifiers. TCRdb called the 5' RACE reads again in MiXCR, with one record for every CDR3 protein. Of hundreds of thousands of distinct CDR3 sequences listed, about 7% were seen once; the top ten hold over 1.5%. Another study also made use of these data, one on yellow fever vaccine responses in identical twins. That paper adds: Each twin's T cell response to the vaccine was reported to look partly convergent and partly personalized.

Specimen: PBMCs. The TCR originated in a woman under 30 in good health. The chain uses TRBV11-2 and TRBJ2-5, with D maybe TRBD1 (6 bases). This chain's CDR3 is CASSTRDTYQETQYF. In nucleotides, the CDR3 is TGTGCCAGCAGCACCCGGGACACATACCAAGAGACCCAGTACTTC.